This T cell receptor beta chain originates from a study of response to subunit inactivated influenza vaccine. In this sample, this clonotype turned up many times. The antigen is undetermined. One entry per CDR3 protein, called by TCRdb with MiXCR from the RT-PCR reads. The sample consists of around 650,000 distinct CDR3 sequences, about a sixth of them appearing once. Study-level results: Seasonal influenza vaccination, on each occasion, was suggested by the authors to recruit few new T cells.

The germline V gene encodes CDR1 DFQATT and CDR2 SNEGSKA (reference sequence). This CDR3 spans 13 amino acids. V lost 3 bases to trimming and J lost 7 bases, with 14 bases between them. The chain is built from TRBV20-1 and TRBJ2-3; D is unclear. This receptor was taken from a man aged 50 to 60 who received an inactivated influenza vaccine. Sequencing used PBMCs from blood, obtained 11 to 12 days after vaccination. The CDR3 DNA is TGCAGTGCTAGCTCAATCGGGTTGAATACGCAGTATTTT. Amino acid sequence: CSASSIGLNTQYF.